The 21 T cell receptor beta chains given below trace back to one sample, sequenced in a study of CD8 T cells in Susac syndrome. Random-hexamer reverse transcription was applied to about 0.5 to 1 ug RNA. TCRdb reprocessed the immunoSEQ multiplex PCR reads via MiXCR and lists one record per CDR3 protein. The top ten hold about 0.11% of the sample, which has approximately 120,000 distinct CDR3 sequences, about 90% seen once. Sequenced input: CD8+ T cells from PBMCs. The receptors were sampled from a human donor in good health.

CDR3 residues: CASSMGRGGYNEQFF. CDR3 bases: TGTGCCAGCAGCATGGGGCGGGGGGGCTACAATGAGCAGTTCTTC. V usage is TRBV7-2 and J usage is TRBJ2-1, with 9 bases matching TRBD2. CDR3 length: 15 amino acids. V shed 5 bases, J shed 3 bases, and the junction held 5 bases outside the gene matches. CDR1 is SGHTA, CDR2 FQGNSA, per germline.

This chain joins TRBV5-1 and TRBJ2-7, with D hard to call. Trimming took off 0 bases at V and 3 bases at J, with 13 bases between the two ends. The germline gives CDR1 SGHRS, CDR2 YFSETQ. The CDR3 spans 15 residues. The CDR3 reads CASSLVGAQLYEQYF. The CDR3 DNA follows: TGCGCCAGCAGCTTGGTCGGAGCCCAACTCTACGAGCAGTACTTC.

The chain joins TRBV15 to TRBJ2-5; D is uncertain. This CDR3 region has 15 residues. Germline V gene sequence: CDR1 LNHNV, CDR2 YYDKDF (reference sequence). Deletions cut 1 base from V and 2 bases from J, with 11 bases between. The DNA of the CDR3 is TGTGCCACCAGCAGAGCTCCGAACAGTCAAGAGACCCAGTACTTC. Residues: CATSRAPNSQETQYF.

This chain connects TRBV20-1 to TRBJ1-1; D uncertain. Germline CDR1 DFQATT, CDR2 SNEGSKA (reference sequence). The V end lost 0 bases, the J end lost 10 bases, and 12 bases lay between the germline ends. This CDR3 contains 12 residues. In DNA, the CDR3 is TGCAGTGCTAGAGATGGAGCTAACGGAGCTTTCTTT. Translated, it gives CSARDGANGAFF.

The chain carries TRBV7-3 and TRBJ1-2; D is ambiguous. CDR1 SGHTA and CDR2 FQGTGA come from the germline V gene. The CDR3 covers 15 residues. Trimming took off 5 bases at V and 0 bases at J, with 13 bases between the two ends. CDR3 in DNA: TGTGCCAGCAGCCCTACCACGGCCACTAACTATGGCTACACCTTC. Encoded protein: CASSPTTATNYGYTF.

The CDR3 coding sequence is TGCAGTGCTAGAGTCCTGGACTATGGCTACACCTTC. Protein product: CSARVLDYGYTF. This chain links TRBV20-1 with TRBJ1-2, with no clear D. The CDR3 contains 12 residues. The ends were cut back, 1 base at V and 3 bases at J, with 6 bases in the middle. Germline V CDR1 and CDR2: DFQATT, SNEGSKA (reference sequence).

This rearrangement joins TRBV18 to TRBJ1-1; no clear D gene. The CDR3 is 13 residues long. The V and J ends lost 1 base and 3 bases respectively, with 6 bases between them. Germline V lookup: CDR1 KGHSH, CDR2 LQKENI. Written as DNA, the CDR3 is TGTGCCAGCTCACCACAGGGAGACACTGAAGCTTTCTTT. Its protein is CASSPQGDTEAFF.

The V gene is TRBV18, the J gene TRBJ1-1; D is perhaps TRBD1 (5 bases). Germline assignment: CDR1 KGHSH and CDR2 LQKENI. V was trimmed by 0 bases and J by 1 base, leaving 9 bases between them. There are 15 residues in the CDR3. The CDR3 DNA follows: TGTGCCAGCTCACCACCGCCGCAGGGGAACACTGAAGCTTTCTTT. Translated: CASSPPPQGNTEAFF.

This chain connects TRBV2 to TRBJ2-3; 8 bases fit TRBD1. V shed 8 bases and J 4 bases; nucleotides not matched to a gene: 8. Germline CDR1 and CDR2: SNHLY and FYNNEI. CDR3 length equals 14 residues. CDR3 region: CASEAGGEADTQYF. CDR3 DNA sequence: TGTGCCAGCGAGGCAGGGGGCGAGGCAGATACGCAGTATTTT.

In this sample, this clonotype turned up once. The chain combines TRBV27 with TRBJ1-2, with D possibly matching TRBD1 (5 bases). V shed 2 bases and J shed 1 base, with 11 bases lying between them. CDR1 and CDR2 (germline): MNHEY, SMNVEV (reference sequence). The CDR3 extends over 15 amino acids. DNA for the CDR3: TGTGCCAGCAGTTTACAGGGAGGGCTTAACTATGGCTACACCTTC. This gives the protein CASSLQGGLNYGYTF.

V and J are TRBV29-1 and TRBJ2-7; 7 positions agree with TRBD2. Germline CDR1 reads SQVTM; CDR2 reads ANQGSEA. The length of the CDR3 is 13 residues. Trimming removed 3 bases from V and 2 bases from J; junction bases left unmatched: 4. The CDR3 here is CSVEAGVTYEQYF. The CDR3 DNA sequence: TGCAGCGTTGAGGCGGGGGTGACCTACGAGCAGTACTTC.

The chain couples TRBV7-9 to TRBJ1-1, with D uncertain. CDR1 is SEHNR and CDR2 is FQNEAQ in the germline V gene (reference sequence). V dropped 1 base and J dropped 8 bases, with 14 bases sitting between them. CDR3 length: 14 residues. The DNA of the CDR3 is TGTGCCAGCAGCTTAGGATTGGGTCCTAGGGAAGCTTTCTTT. Its translation is CASSLGLGPREAFF.

The V gene is TRBV20-1, the J gene TRBJ1-5; TRBD1 might be the D (5 bases). The CDR3 runs to 13 residues. Trimming removed 6 bases from V and 9 bases from J, with 18 bases in between. Per the germline V gene, CDR1 is DFQATT and CDR2 is SNEGSKA (reference sequence). CDR3 in amino acids: CSAAGTGAGPQHF. As DNA, the CDR3 is TGCAGTGCGGCAGGGACGGGCGCCGGGCCCCAGCATTTT.

V usage is TRBV18 and J usage is TRBJ1-1; 7 positions match TRBD1. This CDR3 region has 16 residues. Losses at the gene ends were 3 bases for V and 1 base for J; bases not matched to a gene: 8. Per the germline V gene, CDR1 is KGHSH and CDR2 is LQKENI. For the CDR3, the DNA is TGTGCCAGCTCACCCGATGAGGGGGCAGAGAACACTGAAGCTTTCTTT. Its translation is CASSPDEGAENTEAFF.

V is TRBV4-1 and J is TRBJ2-7; D remains unclear. Trimming cost V 4 bases and J 6 bases, with 10 bases left between them. CDR3 length: 12 residues. CDR1 and CDR2 (germline): MGHRA, YSYEKL. The CDR3 loop reads CASSPDHIEQYF. The DNA for the CDR3 is TGCGCCAGCAGCCCGGATCACATCGAGCAGTACTTC.

As concerns this clonotype: One junction end disagrees with the germline gene, perhaps due to a read error. The J gene is TRBJ2-7, the V gene TRBV7-6; the D is unclear. This CDR3 has 15 amino acids. Germline CDR1 and CDR2: SGHVS and FNYEAQ. CDR3 amino acids: CVSSPNTMATYEQYF. CDR3 in DNA: TGTGTCAGCAGCCCCAATACTATGGCCACCTACGAGCAGTACTTC. Full variable domain (missing parts from reference TRBV7-6 and TRBJ2-7): GAGVSQSPRYKVTKRGQDVALRCDPISGHVSLYWYRQALGQGPEFLTYFNYEAQQDKSGLPNDRFSAERPEGSISTLTIQRTEQRDSAMYRCVSSPNTMATYEQYFGPGTRLTVT.

This chain links TRBV5-1 with TRBJ2-1; D unclear. V lost 4 bases and J lost 12, with 20 bases in between. This CDR3 contains 14 residues. Germline CDR1 is SGHRS and CDR2 is YFSETQ. The CDR3 DNA sequence: TGCGCCAGCAGCCCGCATTTTGGTAGTTCTGGGCAGTTCTTC. It translates to CASSPHFGSSGQFF. Combining the CDR3 with reference TRBV5-1 and TRBJ2-1 gives the whole variable domain KAGVTQTPRYLIKTRGQQVTLSCSPISGHRSVSWYQQTPGQGLQFLFEYFSETQRNKGNFPGRFSGRQFSNSRSEMNVSTLELGDSALYLCASSPHFGSSGQFFGPGTRLTVL.

The chain is built from TRBV20-1 and TRBJ2-7, with D possibly matching TRBD1 (6 bases). The CDR3 has 13 amino acids. V was cut by 3 bases and J by 3 bases, with 12 bases left in between. Germline V gene lookup returns CDR1 DFQATT and CDR2 SNEGSKA (reference sequence). CDR3 bases: TGCAGTGCTAGTTTGGCCAGGGGCTACGAGCAGTACTTC. Translation gives CSASLARGYEQYF.

This sequence joins TRBV29-1 and TRBJ1-2; D unresolved. CDR1 and CDR2 (germline): SQVTM, ANQGSEA. Trimming shortened V by 6 bases and J by 4 bases, and 15 bases separated the two germline ends. The CDR3 runs 13 residues. The CDR3 spells CSVAQDRGYGYTF. DNA of the CDR3: TGCAGCGTGGCGCAGGATCGCGGCTATGGCTACACCTTC. Full variable domain (missing parts from reference TRBV29-1 and TRBJ1-2): SAVISQKPSRDICQRGTSLTIQCQVDSQVTMMFWYRQQPGQSLTLIATANQGSEATYESGFVIDKFPISRPNLTFSTLTVSNMSPEDSSIYLCSVAQDRGYGYTFGSGTRLTVV.

The rearrangement uses TRBV7-9 and TRBJ2-7, with D perhaps TRBD1 or TRBD2 (5 bases each). Germline assignment: CDR1 SEHNR and CDR2 FQNEAQ (reference sequence). The length of the CDR3 is 17 residues. V gave up 0 bases and J gave up 2 bases, with 17 bases separating them. CDR3 sequence reads: CASSLALILGDTYEQYF. CDR3 sequence (DNA): TGTGCCAGCAGCTTAGCGCTAATTCTGGGGGATACCTACGAGCAGTACTTC.

The chain employs TRBV7-8 and TRBJ2-5; possibly TRBD1 for D (5 bases). V lost 1 base to trimming and J lost 1 base, with 10 bases between them. Germline V gene sequence: CDR1 SGHVS, CDR2 FQNEAQ. CDR3 length: 15 amino acids. Here the CDR3 reads CASSLDPGAQETQYF. The CDR3 DNA is TGTGCCAGCAGCTTAGACCCTGGGGCCCAAGAGACCCAGTACTTC.